The 17 T cell receptor beta chains in this list originate from one sample, sequenced in a study of response to subunit inactivated influenza vaccine. TCRdb redid the calling of the RT-PCR reads with MiXCR, one entry per CDR3 protein. The sample lists just under 550,000 distinct CDR3 sequences, approximately 22% occurring once. The same data also went into a second study, on T cells expressing NK-cell markers. That paper notes: A 5'RACE template switching approach incorporating UMIs was used to make TCR beta cDNA.

Specimen: CD4+ T cells sorted from PBMCs, collected 11 to 12 days after vaccination. These receptors were collected from a man aged 45-65 years who received an inactivated influenza vaccine.

Only one count was recorded for this clonotype. The rearrangement links TRBV7-6 to TRBJ2-3; the D gene is possibly TRBD2 (7 bases). This CDR3 comprises 16 residues. Germline V CDR1 and CDR2: SGHVS, FNYEAQ. Trimming shortened V by 4 bases and J by 8 bases, and 22 bases separated the two germline ends. Written as DNA, the CDR3 is TGTGCCAGCAGCTCAGCGCTGTCCGGGGGGCCTAGTACGCAGTATTTT. Protein: CASSSALSGGPSTQYF.

The chain couples TRBV12-3 or TRBV12-4 to TRBJ1-5; no firm D call. V was shortened by 6 bases and J by 3 bases, with 9 bases between the two germline ends. The CDR3 length is 13 residues. The CDR3, as DNA: TGTGCCAGCAGACCGGGCCTCAATCAGCCCCAGCATTTT. This encodes CASRPGLNQPQHF.

CDR3 amino acids: CASSLGGTSSYTDTQYF. The DNA of the CDR3 is TGTGCCAGCAGCTTAGGGGGGACTAGCTCGTACACAGATACGCAGTATTTT. The chain joins TRBV7-2 to TRBJ2-3; 9 positions match TRBD2. CDR1 and CDR2 from the germline V gene are SGHTA and FQGNSA. The CDR3 extends over 17 amino acids. The V gene end was trimmed by 1 base and the J gene end by 2 bases; junction bases not matched to a gene: 7.

CDR3 in DNA: TGTGCCACCAGCAGAGATGGCGGCTTTCGCCGGGCGAATGAGCAGTTCTTC. Translating it yields CATSRDGGFRRANEQFF. V and J are TRBV15 and TRBJ2-1; D is unresolved. Germline V lookup: CDR1 LNHNV, CDR2 YYDKDF (reference sequence). With 0 bases removed from V and 7 bases from J, the gap between germline ends came to 19 bases. The CDR3 is made up of 17 amino acids.

The table lists this clonotype with many counts. The rearrangement joins TRBV10-3 to TRBJ1-2, with D unresolved. The germline gives CDR1 ENHRY, CDR2 SYGVKD. The V gene lost 2 bases and the J gene lost 9 bases, with 10 bases spanning the gap. There are 12 residues in the CDR3. CDR3 amino acids: CAISEPLGSYTF. CDR3 nucleotide sequence: TGTGCCATCAGTGAGCCTTTGGGAAGCTACACCTTC.

The genes are TRBV12-3 or TRBV12-4 and TRBJ2-7; D remains ambiguous. CDR3 length equals 13 residues. Trimming left V 1 base short and J 6 bases short, with 10 bases between. CDR3 sequence (DNA): TGTGCCAGCAGTTTAGGGTGGCGAGCCGAGCAGTACTTC. Its protein product is CASSLGWRAEQYF.

This sequence joins TRBV20-1 and TRBJ2-4; 10 positions agree with TRBD1. Germline CDR1 is DFQATT and CDR2 is SNEGSKA (reference sequence). J was trimmed by 5 bases and V by 4 bases; bases with no gene match: 2. This CDR3 is 13 amino acids long. The CDR3 reads CSATGTGENIQYF. The CDR3 bases are TGCAGTGCTACCGGGACAGGGGAAAACATTCAGTACTTC.

This clonotype was picked up a small number of times. This chain links TRBV6-2 or TRBV6-3 with TRBJ2-1, with 10 bases identical to TRBD2. The CDR3 consists of 16 residues. The germline V gene has CDR1 MNHEY and CDR2 SVGEGT. The trim removed 1 base at V and 7 bases at J, leaving 7 bases unmatched. The DNA of the CDR3 is TGTGCCAGCAGTTACTTCCCTAGCGGGAGCTTGAATGAGCAGTTCTTC. It codes for CASSYFPSGSLNEQFF.

Only one count was recorded for this clonotype. The chain has TRBV30 and TRBJ1-5; no clear D. The CDR3 runs 13 residues. The germline gives CDR1 GTSNPN, CDR2 SVGIG (reference sequence). V was shortened by 5 bases and J by 0 bases, with 8 bases between the two germline ends. CDR3 in amino acids: CAWGTDSNQPQHF. CDR3 nucleotide sequence: TGTGCCTGGGGTACAGATAGCAATCAGCCCCAGCATTTT.

This clonotype was seen more than once but under ten times. The chain carries TRBV21-1 and TRBJ1-1; TRBD1, the table's D call, lacks a check against the DNA. TRBV21-1 has pseudogene status. This CDR3 spans 12 amino acids. CDR3: CASSNLGSGAFF. The CDR3 coding sequence is TGTGCCAGCAGCAACCTAGGTTCAGGGGCTTTCTTT.

The table lists this clonotype with a few counts. The chain has TRBV5-1 and TRBJ1-2; tentative D call: TRBD1 (6 bases). The germline V and J ends were trimmed by 0 bases and 8 bases, with 17 bases remaining between them. CDR1 and CDR2 (germline): SGHRS, YFSETQ. This CDR3 is 15 amino acids long. The CDR3 here is CASSLAAGVVSGYTF. CDR3 coding DNA: TGCGCCAGCAGCTTGGCGGCAGGGGTTGTGTCAGGCTACACCTTC.

The chain uses TRBV7-3 and TRBJ2-2, with D tentatively TRBD1 (5 bases). Germline V gene lookup returns CDR1 SGHTA and CDR2 FQGTGA. This CDR3 region has 14 residues. V was cut by 5 bases and J by 6 bases, with 13 bases left in between. CDR3 in amino acids: CASSITPGSGELFF. Written as DNA, the CDR3 is TGTGCCAGCAGCATCACTCCAGGGTCCGGGGAGCTGTTTTTT.

This clonotype occurred many times. This rearrangement joins TRBV3-1 to TRBJ2-7; no reliable D call. The germline V gene encodes CDR1 LGHDT and CDR2 YNNKEL (reference sequence). Trimming removed 4 bases at V and 5 bases at J, with 12 bases between. The CDR3 is 13 residues long. The CDR3 coding sequence is TGTGCCAGCAGCCTCGACCTGCACAACGAGCAGTACTTC. It is translated as CASSLDLHNEQYF.

The rearrangement uses TRBV6-5 and TRBJ2-7; TRBD2 might be the D (6 bases). The germline V and J ends were trimmed by 3 bases and 5 bases, with 17 bases remaining between them. The CDR3 has 15 residues. Germline V CDR1 and CDR2: MNHEY, SVGAGI. CDR3 protein: CASSYTPGRFHEQYF. CDR3 DNA sequence: TGTGCCAGCAGTTATACCCCAGGGAGGTTCCACGAGCAGTACTTC.

This clonotype was observed a few times. The V gene is TRBV2, the J gene TRBJ1-1; D ambiguous. Germline loops: CDR1 SNHLY, CDR2 FYNNEI. This CDR3 comprises 15 residues. The V end was cut by 6 bases, the J end by 1 base, with 15 bases between. CDR3 in DNA: TGTGCCAGCAGATTGGACGGCCTAGGGAACACTGAAGCTTTCTTT. It encodes CASRLDGLGNTEAFF.

This clonotype was seen more than once but under ten times. The chain uses TRBV20-1 and TRBJ1-1; TRBD1 aligns across 10 bases. CDR1 and CDR2 (germline): DFQATT, SNEGSKA (reference sequence). Germline trimming cut 4 bases from V and 6 bases from J; bases unmatched to any gene: 11. The CDR3 has 15 amino acids. CDR3 loop: CSAIPPGQGKPEAFF. The CDR3 DNA is TGCAGTGCTATCCCTCCGGGACAGGGGAAGCCTGAAGCTTTCTTT.

The chain combines TRBV7-2 with TRBJ2-3, with 7 bases fitting TRBD2. Germline CDR1 and CDR2: SGHTA and FQGNSA. This CDR3 spans 14 amino acids. V lost 5 bases to trimming and J lost 6 bases; unmatched junction nucleotides: 8. The CDR3 DNA sequence: TGTGCCAGCAGCGTCCGCGGGAGTTCGGATACGCAGTATTTT. Protein: CASSVRGSSDTQYF. Drawing the rest from reference TRBV7-2 and TRBJ2-3, the complete variable domain is GAGVSQSPSNKVTEKGKDVELRCDPISGHTALYWYRQSLGQGLEFLIYFQGNSAPDKSGLPSDRFSAERTGGSVSTLTIQRTQQEDSAVYLCASSVRGSSDTQYFGPGTRLTVL.